The 10 T cell receptor beta chains below come from one sample, sequenced in a study of blood T cell repertoires in COVID-19. Method: immunoSEQ multiplex PCR; TCRdb's copy keeps in-frame clones and lacks some. Here the sample spans roughly 250,000 clones, about 89% being singletons. The sequenced sample was PBMCs or T cells enriched from blood (not recorded which). All receptors derive from a human donor in a cohort exposed to, infected with or recovered from COVID-19 (not recorded which). The donor label of this sample is uncertain.

The V and J genes are TRBV15 and TRBJ2-7, with 8 bases matching TRBD1. This CDR3 is 15 amino acids long. With V trimmed by 2 bases and J by 5 bases, 8 bases remained unmatched. CDR1 is LNHNV and CDR2 is YYDKDF in the germline V gene (reference sequence). In DNA, the CDR3 is TGTGCCACCAGCAGAAACGGACAGGGTCGCGACGAGCAGTACTTC. It yields the protein CATSRNGQGRDEQYF.

The CDR3 nucleotides are TGTGCCAGCGAGACGGGGGGGAATGAGCAGTTCTTC. Encoded protein: CASETGGNEQFF. V gene TRBV2 combines with J gene TRBJ2-1, with 8 bases lining up with TRBD2. V dropped 8 bases and J dropped 7; count of bases not matched to a gene: 4. CDR1 is SNHLY, CDR2 FYNNEI, per germline. The CDR3 covers 12 residues.

The V gene is TRBV30, the J gene TRBJ1-1; D might be TRBD1 (6 bases). Germline CDR1 and CDR2: GTSNPN and SVGIG (reference sequence). The CDR3 is 13 residues long. V lost 4 bases to trimming and J lost 4 bases, with 13 bases between them. The CDR3 DNA follows: TGTGCCTGGATCCAGGGGCTGGGCACTGAAGCTTTCTTT. Amino acid sequence: CAWIQGLGTEAFF. The entire variable domain, with the rest obtained from reference TRBV30 and TRBJ1-1, is as follows: SQTIHQWPATLVQPVGSPLSLECTVEGTSNPNLYWYRQAAGRGLQLLFYSVGIGQISSEVPQNLSASRPQDRQFILSSKKLLLSDSGFYLCAWIQGLGTEAFFGQGTRLTVV.

J is TRBJ1-2 and V is TRBV28; TRBD1 might be the D (5 bases). The V and J ends lost 6 bases and 3 bases respectively, with 14 bases between them. This CDR3 contains 14 residues. Germline-derived CDR1 and CDR2 are MDHEN and SYDVKM. This CDR3 is CASSTQGSYYGYTF. The CDR3, as DNA: TGTGCCAGCAGCACGCAGGGTTCGTACTATGGCTACACCTTC.

This chain joins TRBV28 and TRBJ1-2; 12 bases line up with TRBD1. Germline loops: CDR1 MDHEN, CDR2 SYDVKM. Losses at the gene ends were 6 bases for V and 4 bases for J; bases not matched to a gene: 12. This CDR3 comprises 17 residues. The CDR3 bases are TGTGCCAGCAGCCCCACCCGGGACAGGGGGCCACTCTATGGCTACACCTTC. It encodes CASSPTRDRGPLYGYTF.

This chain joins TRBV5-1 and TRBJ2-7, with 12 bases matching TRBD2. V lost 0 bases and J lost 6; bases outside the gene matches: 19. Germline V lookup: CDR1 SGHRS, CDR2 YFSETQ. The CDR3 spans 20 residues. CDR3 nucleotides: TGCGCCAGCAGCTTGGAGTTACTAGCGGGGGGTTCAGGGGCTCGGAGCGAGCAGTACTTC. It codes for CASSLELLAGGSGARSEQYF.

The J gene is TRBJ1-4, the V gene TRBV10-3, with D possibly being TRBD1 (6 bases). Germline CDR1 ENHRY, CDR2 SYGVKD. The CDR3 runs to 13 residues. Trimming left V 7 bases short and J 4 bases short, with 10 bases between. The CDR3 loop reads CAIKGGGNEKLFF. Written as DNA, the CDR3 is TGTGCCATCAAGGGGGGGGGTAATGAAAAACTGTTTTTT.

J is TRBJ2-7 and V is TRBV9; 7 nucleotides align to TRBD2. This CDR3 is built from 15 residues. V shed 4 bases and J 1 base; nucleotides not matched to a gene: 8. The germline CDR1 and CDR2 sequences are SGDLS and YYNGEE. The CDR3 DNA reads as TGTGCCAGCAGCCCTGGGAGGGCATCGTCCTACGAGCAGTACTTC. Amino acid sequence: CASSPGRASSYEQYF.

The chain recombines TRBV19 with TRBJ2-7; D remains ambiguous. The V and J ends lost 1 base and 3 bases respectively, with 13 bases between them. Germline V gives CDR1 LNHDA, CDR2 SQIVND (reference sequence). The CDR3 loop spans 15 amino acids. The CDR3 protein is CASSIATAENYEQYF. CDR3 coding DNA: TGTGCCAGTAGTATAGCCACAGCTGAAAACTACGAGCAGTACTTC.

The rearrangement joins TRBV6-6 to TRBJ1-4; weak D call: TRBD1 (6 bases). Germline V lookup: CDR1 MNHNY, CDR2 SVGAGI (reference sequence). Trimming removed 6 bases from V and 0 bases from J, with 11 bases in between. The CDR3 totals 15 residues. The DNA of the CDR3 is TGTGCCAGCAGGGGGACAAGTGCAACTAATGAAAAACTGTTTTTT. It yields the protein CASRGTSATNEKLFF.